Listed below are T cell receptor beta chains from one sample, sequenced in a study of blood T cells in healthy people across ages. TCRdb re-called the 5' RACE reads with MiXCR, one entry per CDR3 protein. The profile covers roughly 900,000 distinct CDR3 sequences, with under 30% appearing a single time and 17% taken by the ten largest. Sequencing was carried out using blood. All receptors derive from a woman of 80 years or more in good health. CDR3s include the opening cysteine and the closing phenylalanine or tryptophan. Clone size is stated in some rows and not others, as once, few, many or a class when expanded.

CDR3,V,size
CASSQGRGAGTQYF,TRBV4-1,few
CATMTGGGQPQHF,TRBV10-3,many
CASSLLESSGGYEQYF,TRBV7-6,.
CASSTTGGAPGELFF,TRBV7-9,.
CATSDPFWGRSEQFF,TRBV24-1,many
CSVERSVEQFF,TRBV29-1,many
CASSLGQTVINEKLFF,TRBV7-9,few
CASSRTPGPETQYF,TRBV4-2,.
CASSRGLAQETQYF,TRBV11-3,.
CASNSARGQGAGNQPQHF,TRBV7-2,.
CASLLAGEETQYF,TRBV3-1,few
CASRVPYYEQYF,TRBV6-1,.
CASRTTGELFF,TRBV6-2/TRBV6-3,many
CASSYSSPGNTIYF,TRBV6-2/TRBV6-3,few
CSAPGIAGEYNERFF,TRBV20-1,.
CASTKDRGETQFF,TRBV7-2,.
CASSYGTSGGPDTQYF,TRBV6-2/TRBV6-3,many
CATSEGTGAFNQPQHF,TRBV24-1,.
CSARVADGTDTQYF,TRBV20-1,many
CASNSGTSVYNEQFF,TRBV6-5,.
CASSRPGTSGTDTQYF,TRBV3-1,many
CASSQDAGDEKLFF,TRBV4-3,.
CASSSRATTGPTYQPQHF,TRBV5-5,many
CATRKQGLAGGSTDTLYF,TRBV3-1,.
CASRNAIGGYYGYTF,TRBV7-2,.
CASSVDTSGIYNEQFF,TRBV9,many
CASSLVSVAAYEQYF,TRBV7-2,.
CSARDSSYGYTF,TRBV20-1,many
CATSDAGTSIHEQFF,TRBV24-1,many
CASSWLAADTQYF,TRBV12-3/TRBV12-4,many
CASSLVLGSSTDAQYF,TRBV12-3/TRBV12-4,.
CASSVAPSGAPYGQYF,TRBV9,.
CASSIGGYREYTF,TRBV19,many
CASSRGTYISTDTQYF,TRBV7-2,.
CATSDSRANTGELFF,TRBV24-1,few
CASSQDWTSGGEETQYF,TRBV4-3,many
CASSPNRDTEAFF,TRBV18,few
CASSLAIDEQFF,TRBV7-2,many
CASPDTQYF,TRBV7-7,.
CASSQARLADTQYF,TRBV4-1,many
CASSLGPGLAGSDNEQFF,TRBV7-9,.
CASSIDRRNQPQHF,TRBV18,few
CASSPPGAAGYNEQFF,TRBV28,once